The 3 T cell receptor beta chains below all came from one sample that was sequenced in a study of cytomegalovirus exposure and HLA in healthy donors. With 60 Vbeta and 13 Jbeta primers, the PCR was carried out. The repertoire was sequenced with immunoSEQ multiplex PCR; TCRdb's copy has only in-frame clones and lacks some. The sample has approximately 160,000 clones, around 86% seen once. The sample was PBMCs. The receptor set was obtained from a man aged 45-60 years in good health and CMV-seropositive.

In its sample, this clone was seen once. This chain connects TRBV28 to TRBJ1-2; D is unclear. Trimming pared 1 base from V and 7 bases from J, leaving 13 bases between. From germline, CDR1 is MDHEN and CDR2 SYDVKM. The CDR3 loop spans 14 amino acids. The CDR3 reads CASSLSTSATGYTF. The CDR3 DNA sequence: TGTGCCAGCAGTTTATCGACATCCGCAACTGGCTACACCTTC.

V usage is TRBV29-1 and J usage is TRBJ2-2; D not resolved. Looked up from germline, CDR1 is SQVTM and CDR2 is ANQGSEA. V lost 4 bases and J lost 0, with 15 bases in between. This CDR3 spans 16 amino acids. The CDR3 nucleotides are TGCAGCGTTGCGCCACTGGTCGCACCGAACACCGGGGAGCTGTTTTTT. Its translation is CSVAPLVAPNTGELFF.

This clone was seen only once. This chain joins TRBV5-1 and TRBJ2-1; a possible D gene is TRBD1 (6 bases). This CDR3 region has 14 residues. The germline V and J ends were trimmed by 1 base and 6 bases, with 11 bases remaining between them. From germline, CDR1 is SGHRS and CDR2 YFSETQ. CDR3 DNA sequence: TGCGCCAGCAGCTTGCCTGGGACACTCAATGAGCAGTTCTTC. Protein: CASSLPGTLNEQFF.